This T cell receptor beta chain was observed in a study of prognosis after radiotherapy for stage I lung cancer. On the study more broadly: In a few patients, distant metastases developed after radiotherapy (median roughly seven months), whereas some 15 patients showed no significant progression.

Assessment by CT and PET/CT found all patients node-negative, and none had prior chemotherapy, radiotherapy or other malignancies. Genomic DNA was subjected to two-round multiplex PCR for amplification of TCR beta CDR3. Specific primers for each TRBV and TRBJ gene were what first-round PCR used. TCRdb fed the multiplex PCR reads into MiXCR, producing one record per CDR3 protein. In the table there are around 25,000 distinct CDR3 sequences, 30% to 45% of which are singletons. This CDR3 has 16 amino acids. Germline V CDR1 and CDR2: DFQATT, SNEGSKA (reference sequence). J gave up 0 bases and V 3 bases, and 10 bases lay outside the gene matches. General observations from the study: Following stereotactic body radiation therapy, patients who went on to develop distant metastases had lower Shannon entropy. There was a fall in unique TCR clone counts after stereotactic body radiation therapy, median roughly 9,900 versus 7,200.

This clonotype was detected ten times or more. No antigen is known for it. The TCR sequence derives from a donor at least 50 years old with non-small cell lung cancer. The V gene is TRBV20-1, the J gene TRBJ2-7; 8 nucleotides align to TRBD1. Sequencing used PBMCs, obtained before or after stereotactic body radiation therapy (not recorded which). DNA for the CDR3: TGCAGTGCTAGCCAGGCTCTTCAGGGGGCCTCCTACGAGCAGTACTTC. Residues: CSASQALQGASYEQYF.